This T cell receptor (beta chain) was identified in a study of cytomegalovirus exposure and HLA in healthy donors. Vbeta (60) and Jbeta (13) primers were used in the PCR. Method: immunoSEQ multiplex PCR; TCRdb's copy keeps in-frame clones and lacks some. The sample contains fewer than 250,000 clones, around 76% of which appear only once. In the case of this clone: The sample holds other DNA sequences that translate to the same CDR3.

Germline CDR1 and CDR2: SGDLS and YYNGEE. The CDR3 is 15 residues long. V trimming: 4 bases; J trimming: 8 bases; junction bases outside the gene matches: 11. The specimen sequenced was PBMCs. The receptor's source is a man aged 18-30 years in good health and CMV-seronegative. The chain is built from TRBV9 and TRBJ2-1; 8 bases map to TRBD2. CDR3 region: CASSLSGRSSDEQFF. DNA for the CDR3: TGTGCCAGCAGCCTGAGCGGGAGATCCTCCGATGAGCAGTTCTTC.